Listed here are 8 T cell receptor beta chains from one sample, sequenced in a study of cytomegalovirus exposure and HLA in healthy donors. The study ran its PCR with 60 Vbeta and 13 Jbeta primers. Measured with immunoSEQ multiplex PCR; TCRdb has only the in-frame clones, and not every one. The table lists around 200,000 clones, 60% to 80% of them singletons. Sequencing used PBMCs. The receptors come from a man aged 18 to 30 in good health and CMV-seronegative.

This chain connects TRBV5-1 to TRBJ1-5; the match to TRBD1 covers 8 bases. CDR1 and CDR2 (germline): SGHRS, YFSETQ. This CDR3 comprises 13 residues. V was pared by 5 bases and J by 5 bases, with 3 bases of the junction left unmatched. The CDR3 DNA reads TGCGCCAGCAGACAGGGGGACGATCAGCCCCAGCATTTT. Translation: CASRQGDDQPQHF.

In its sample, this clone was seen once. The chain is built from TRBV27 and TRBJ2-7; possible D gene TRBD1, 6 bases. The CDR3 runs to 13 residues. Germline CDR1 and CDR2: MNHEY and SMNVEV (reference sequence). The germline V and J ends were trimmed by 0 bases and 4 bases, with 7 bases remaining between them. The CDR3 region has the DNA TGTGCCAGCAGTTTATCAACAGGGTACGAGCAGTACTTC. Encoded protein: CASSLSTGYEQYF.

The genes are TRBV20-1 and TRBJ2-3; D is ambiguous. The CDR3 covers 10 residues. The germline CDR1 and CDR2 sequences are DFQATT and SNEGSKA (reference sequence). Trimming removed 7 bases from V and 6 bases from J, with 8 bases in between. CDR3 protein: CSVNEDTQYF. Written as DNA, the CDR3 is TGCAGTGTTAACGAGGATACGCAGTATTTT.

The rearrangement links TRBV7-6 to TRBJ2-5; 13 nucleotides agree with TRBD2. The DNA end favors TRBJ2-7, so the J call may be wrong. There are 15 residues in the CDR3. CDR1 and CDR2 (germline): SGHVS, FNYEAQ. CDR3 region: CASSLGLAGVYEQYF. As DNA, the CDR3 is TGTGCCAGCAGCCTCGGACTAGCGGGAGTCTACGAGCAGTACTTC.

The rearrangement links TRBV19 to TRBJ1-5, with D tentatively TRBD1 (5 bases). The CDR3 extends over 14 amino acids. V was pared by 5 bases and J by 5 bases, with 13 bases between. Looked up from germline, CDR1 is LNHDA and CDR2 is SQIVND (reference sequence). The CDR3 DNA reads TGTGCCAGTAGTGGTCCCGCGGGGCATCAGCCCCAGCATTTT. It specifies CASSGPAGHQPQHF.

In regard to this clone: The same CDR3 also results from other DNA sequences found in this sample. The chain recombines TRBV30 with TRBJ1-1; no reliable D call. V lost 8 bases and J lost 5, with 12 bases in between. Germline V gives CDR1 GTSNPN, CDR2 SVGIG (reference sequence). The CDR3 spans 11 residues. CDR3 amino acids: CARSAGTEAFF. The CDR3 coding sequence is TGTGCCCGATCGGCGGGGACTGAAGCTTTCTTT.

The chain carries TRBV30 and TRBJ2-5; weak D call: TRBD1 (5 bases). This CDR3 comprises 14 residues. From germline, CDR1 is GTSNPN and CDR2 SVGIG (reference sequence). The V and J ends lost 1 base and 2 bases respectively, with 11 bases between them. The CDR3 bases are TGTGCCTGGAGTGACCCCAGGGTACAAGAGACCCAGTACTTC. Its protein product is CAWSDPRVQETQYF.

V usage is TRBV30 and J usage is TRBJ2-2; D gene unclear. V was clipped by 3 bases and J by 2 bases, with 13 bases between them. The CDR3 runs to 15 residues. Germline V gene lookup returns CDR1 GTSNPN and CDR2 SVGIG (reference sequence). The CDR3 protein is CAWRGPVGNTGELFF. The CDR3 DNA is TGTGCCTGGAGGGGCCCTGTCGGTAACACCGGGGAGCTGTTTTTT.